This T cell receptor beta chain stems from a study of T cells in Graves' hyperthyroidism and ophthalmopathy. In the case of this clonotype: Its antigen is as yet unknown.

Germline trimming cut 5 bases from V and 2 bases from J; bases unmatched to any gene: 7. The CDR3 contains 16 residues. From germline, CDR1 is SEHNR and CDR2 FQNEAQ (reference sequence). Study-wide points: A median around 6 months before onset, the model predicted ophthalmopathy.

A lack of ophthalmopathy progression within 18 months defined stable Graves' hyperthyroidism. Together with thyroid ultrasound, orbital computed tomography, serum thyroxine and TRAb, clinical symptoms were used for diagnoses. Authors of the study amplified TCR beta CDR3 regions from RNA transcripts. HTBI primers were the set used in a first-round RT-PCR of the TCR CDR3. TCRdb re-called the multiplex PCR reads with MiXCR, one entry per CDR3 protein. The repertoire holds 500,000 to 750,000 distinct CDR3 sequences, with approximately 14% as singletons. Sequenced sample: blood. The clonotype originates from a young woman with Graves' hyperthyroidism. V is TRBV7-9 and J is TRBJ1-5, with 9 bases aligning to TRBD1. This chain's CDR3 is CASSAGTGLGNQPQHF. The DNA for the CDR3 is TGTGCCAGCAGCGCCGGGACAGGGCTTGGCAATCAGCCCCAGCATTTT.